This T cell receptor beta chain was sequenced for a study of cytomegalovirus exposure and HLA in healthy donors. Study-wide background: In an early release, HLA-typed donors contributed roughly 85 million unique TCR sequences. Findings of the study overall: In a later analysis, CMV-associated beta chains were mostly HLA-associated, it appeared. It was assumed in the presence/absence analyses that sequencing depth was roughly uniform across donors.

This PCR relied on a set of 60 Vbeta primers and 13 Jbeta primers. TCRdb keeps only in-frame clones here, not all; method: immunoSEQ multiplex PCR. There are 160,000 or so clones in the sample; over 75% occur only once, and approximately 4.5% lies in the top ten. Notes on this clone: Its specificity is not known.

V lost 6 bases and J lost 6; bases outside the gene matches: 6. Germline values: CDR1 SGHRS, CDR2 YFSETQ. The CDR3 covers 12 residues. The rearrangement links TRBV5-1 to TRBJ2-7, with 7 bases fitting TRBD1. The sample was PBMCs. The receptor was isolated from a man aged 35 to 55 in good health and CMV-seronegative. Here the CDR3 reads CASNRQGAEQYF. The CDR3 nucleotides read TGCGCCAGCAACAGACAGGGAGCCGAGCAGTACTTC.